What follows describes a single T cell receptor beta chain. Some clones are missing from TCRdb's copy, which holds only in-frame ones; the method was immunoSEQ multiplex PCR. The repertoire holds roughly 100,000 clones, about 90% seen once, with less than 2.5% in the top ten. Germline CDR1 reads SGHRS; CDR2 reads YFSETQ. V gave up 0 bases and J gave up 1 base, with 5 bases separating them. The CDR3 is 14 amino acids. This record comes from a study of control samples from healthy donors and cancer patients. The sample taken for sequencing was blood. V and J are TRBV5-1 and TRBJ2-1, with D perhaps TRBD1 or TRBD2 (5 bases each). The TCR sequence derives from a woman aged 18 to 35 in good health. DNA of the CDR3: TGCGCCAGCAGCTTGGGGGGGTCCTACAATGAGCAGTTCTTC. This codes for CASSLGGSYNEQFF.